These 26 T cell receptor beta chains came from one sample sequenced in a study of CD8 T cells in Susac syndrome. RNA totalling about 0.45 to 1 ug underwent reverse transcription with random hexamers. A single record per CDR3 protein comes from TCRdb applying MiXCR to the immunoSEQ multiplex PCR reads. This table has approximately 160,000 distinct CDR3 sequences, about 96% appearing once. The sample was CD4+ T cells from PBMCs. Every receptor here comes from a human donor with Susac syndrome.

The V gene is TRBV20-1, the J gene TRBJ1-5, with TRBD1 identical over 7 bases. This CDR3 is built from 15 residues. With V trimmed by 0 bases and J by 3 bases, 5 bases remained unmatched. The germline V gene encodes CDR1 DFQATT and CDR2 SNEGSKA (reference sequence). Written as DNA, the CDR3 is TGCAGTGCTAGAGAGATGGGGACAGACAATCAGCCCCAGCATTTT. This translates into CSAREMGTDNQPQHF.

The rearrangement joins TRBV28 to TRBJ2-7; 7 bases map to TRBD1. The germline V gene encodes CDR1 MDHEN and CDR2 SYDVKM. This CDR3 has 15 amino acids. Unmatched junction bases numbered 8, after V lost 2 bases and J lost 4 bases. DNA of the CDR3: TGTGCCAGCAGTTTACAGACAGGGTGGGGGTACGAGCAGTACTTC. Amino acids: CASSLQTGWGYEQYF.

The chain combines TRBV3-1 with TRBJ1-2; D is perhaps TRBD1 (5 bases). The germline CDR1 and CDR2 sequences are LGHDT and YNNKEL (reference sequence). V was cut by 2 bases and J by 0 bases, with 10 bases left in between. CDR3 length: 15 residues. The DNA of the CDR3 is TGTGCCAGCAGCCAATTTGGGGCGGCTAACTATGGCTACACCTTC. It encodes CASSQFGAANYGYTF.

The chain uses TRBV7-8 and TRBJ1-3; D call uncertain. This CDR3 region has 16 residues. Trimming stripped 4 bases from V and 1 base from J, with 14 bases between. Germline CDR1 SGHVS, CDR2 FQNEAQ. The CDR3 bases are TGTGCCAGCAGCTCCGTGACTCGTCCTTCTGGAAACACCATATATTTT. Translation: CASSSVTRPSGNTIYF.

This clonotype occurred once. The V and J genes are TRBV30 and TRBJ2-3; D gene uncertain. The germline V gene has CDR1 GTSNPN and CDR2 SVGIG (reference sequence). V lost 0 bases to trimming and J lost 7 bases, with 8 bases between them. There are 12 residues in the CDR3. CDR3 in amino acids: CAWSVLGNTQYF. As DNA, the CDR3 is TGTGCCTGGAGTGTTTTGGGGAATACGCAGTATTTT. The variable domain in full, completed from reference TRBV30 and TRBJ2-3, reads SQTIHQWPATLVQPVGSPLSLECTVEGTSNPNLYWYRQAAGRGLQLLFYSVGIGQISSEVPQNLSASRPQDRQFILSSKKLLLSDSGFYLCAWSVLGNTQYFGPGTRLTVL.

CDR3 in DNA: TGCAGCGTTGATTGGGGAAACTATGGCTACACCTTC. Residues: CSVDWGNYGYTF. V and J are TRBV29-1 and TRBJ1-2; D not certain. Germline V gene sequence: CDR1 SQVTM, CDR2 ANQGSEA. The CDR3 runs 12 residues. Trimming left V 3 bases short and J 2 bases short, with 7 bases between.

The chain links TRBV7-2 to TRBJ2-4, with D perhaps TRBD1 (6 bases). CDR3 size: 16 residues. Per germline, CDR1 SGHTA and CDR2 FQGNSA. V shed 5 bases and J shed 8 bases, with 22 bases lying between them. The CDR3 loop reads CASSQPQGSYSHIQYF. CDR3 in DNA: TGTGCCAGCAGCCAACCTCAGGGGTCATACAGTCACATTCAGTACTTC. Complete variable domain (other parts from reference TRBV7-2 and TRBJ2-4): GAGVSQSPSNKVTEKGKDVELRCDPISGHTALYWYRQSLGQGLEFLIYFQGNSAPDKSGLPSDRFSAERTGGSVSTLTIQRTQQEDSAVYLCASSQPQGSYSHIQYFGAGTRLSVL.

V is TRBV18 and J is TRBJ2-1; 7 positions agree with TRBD1. V lost 3 bases, J lost 5 bases, and 4 bases stayed unmatched. This CDR3 is built from 14 residues. Germline V gene lookup returns CDR1 KGHSH and CDR2 LQKENI. The CDR3 region has the DNA TGTGCCAGCTCACCGAAACAGGGGAACAATGAGCAGTTCTTC. Amino acids: CASSPKQGNNEQFF.

Written as DNA, the CDR3 is TGCAGCGTTGAAGATCTCCCCGGGAACACCATATATTTT. This translates into CSVEDLPGNTIYF. This sequence joins TRBV29-1 and TRBJ1-3; no reliable D call. The germline gives CDR1 SQVTM, CDR2 ANQGSEA. Trimming stripped 0 bases from V and 7 bases from J, with 10 bases between. CDR3 length: 13 amino acids. Full variable domain (outside the CDR3, taken from reference TRBV29-1 and TRBJ1-3): SAVISQKPSRDICQRGTSLTIQCQVDSQVTMMFWYRQQPGQSLTLIATANQGSEATYESGFVIDKFPISRPNLTFSTLTVSNMSPEDSSIYLCSVEDLPGNTIYFGEGSWLTVV.

The CDR3 bases are TGTGCCAGCAGCGTAAAATTAGGAGCGGGAGTTTTCTTC. This encodes CASSVKLGAGVFF. The V call is TRBV9, the J call TRBJ2-1; TRBD2 matches 8 bases. From germline, CDR1 is SGDLS and CDR2 YYNGEE. The CDR3 has 13 amino acids. With 1 base clipped from V and 16 bases from J, the junction kept 10 bases outside the gene matches.

This chain uses TRBV20-1 with TRBJ1-5; D unresolved. This CDR3 spans 15 amino acids. V lost 0 bases and J lost 4, with 13 bases in between. Germline V gene sequence: CDR1 DFQATT, CDR2 SNEGSKA (reference sequence). This chain's CDR3 is CSARDSGAGNQPQHF. The CDR3 coding sequence is TGCAGTGCTAGAGATTCGGGAGCAGGTAATCAGCCCCAGCATTTT.

This chain uses TRBV20-1 with TRBJ2-4, with TRBD1 matching over 12 bases. The V gene's germline CDR1 is DFQATT and CDR2 SNEGSKA (reference sequence). V shed 5 bases, J shed 0 bases, and the junction held 5 bases outside the gene matches. This CDR3 has 16 residues. In nucleotides, the CDR3 is TGCAGTGCTCCGGGGGGACAGGGGGCAGCCAAAAACATTCAGTACTTC. Its translation: CSAPGGQGAAKNIQYF.

The genes are TRBV27 and TRBJ2-2, with 7 bases lining up with TRBD2. This CDR3 spans 18 amino acids. The trim removed 3 bases at V and 7 bases at J, leaving 17 bases unmatched. The germline V gene has CDR1 MNHEY and CDR2 SMNVEV (reference sequence). CDR3 nucleotide sequence: TGTGCCAGCAGTTTCGGGCTAGCGGCCCCCTCTCGGATCGGGGAGCTGTTTTTT. Amino acids: CASSFGLAAPSRIGELFF.

This chain links TRBV12-3 or TRBV12-4 with TRBJ2-7, with 9 bases that match TRBD1. The V and J ends lost 4 bases and 3 bases, in that order; junction bases with no gene match: 1. The CDR3 has 13 residues. The CDR3, as DNA: TGTGCCAGCAGTTCGGACAGGGGCTACGAGCAGTACTTC. This codes for CASSSDRGYEQYF.

The gene calls are TRBV9 and TRBJ2-6, with 11 bases matching TRBD1. The V gene end was trimmed by 4 bases and the J gene end by 1 base; junction bases not matched to a gene: 10. The CDR3 runs to 19 residues. From germline, CDR1 is SGDLS and CDR2 YYNGEE. CDR3 DNA sequence: TGTGCCAGCAGCCCCGCGCTAGGACAGGGGGCTTCTGGGGCCAACGTCCTGACTTTC. Residues: CASSPALGQGASGANVLTF.

The chain employs TRBV29-1 and TRBJ2-3; D remains ambiguous. V lost 8 bases, J lost 2 bases, and 14 bases lay in between. Per germline, CDR1 SQVTM and CDR2 ANQGSEA. CDR3 length: 13 amino acids. The CDR3 DNA follows: TGCAGCACGATAGGGCCCACCACAGATACGCAGTATTTT. Residues: CSTIGPTTDTQYF.

The CDR3 loop is CASSRLAIYEQYF. Here the CDR3 DNA reads TGTGCCAGCAGCCGCCTAGCGATCTACGAGCAGTACTTC. This chain links TRBV7-2 with TRBJ2-7, with D perhaps matching TRBD2 (6 bases). CDR1 and CDR2 from the germline V gene are SGHTA and FQGNSA. The V end lost 5 bases, the J end lost 3 bases, and 11 bases lay between the germline ends. The CDR3 is made up of 13 amino acids. The full variable domain, in which reference TRBV7-2 and TRBJ2-7 provide the parts outside the CDR3, is GAGVSQSPSNKVTEKGKDVELRCDPISGHTALYWYRQSLGQGLEFLIYFQGNSAPDKSGLPSDRFSAERTGGSVSTLTIQRTQQEDSAVYLCASSRLAIYEQYFGPGTRLTVT.

V usage is TRBV7-3 and J usage is TRBJ1-1, with unresolved D. Looked up from germline, CDR1 is SGHTA and CDR2 is FQGTGA. Trimming left V 0 bases short and J 9 bases short, with 8 bases between. This CDR3 is built from 12 residues. The CDR3 sequence: CASSLTGSQAFF. For the CDR3, the DNA is TGTGCCAGCAGCTTAACAGGGAGTCAAGCTTTCTTT.

This chain connects TRBV7-9 to TRBJ1-2; TRBD1 might be the D (6 bases). Germline assignment: CDR1 SEHNR and CDR2 FQNEAQ (reference sequence). This CDR3 comprises 14 residues. The V gene lost 2 bases and the J gene lost 6 bases, with 13 bases spanning the gap. The CDR3 spells CASSLHRTADGYTF. CDR3 in DNA: TGTGCCAGCAGCTTACACCGGACAGCGGATGGCTACACCTTC.

This clonotype was picked up one time. This chain connects TRBV5-1 to TRBJ2-6; D gene unclear. In germline, CDR1 is SGHRS, CDR2 YFSETQ. Trimming shortened V by 0 bases and J by 3 bases, and 13 bases separated the two germline ends. This CDR3 comprises 17 residues. Here the CDR3 reads CASSLDSRLDGANVLTF. CDR3 nucleotides: TGCGCCAGCAGCTTGGACTCCCGGCTTGATGGGGCCAACGTCCTGACTTTC. Complete variable domain (other parts from reference TRBV5-1 and TRBJ2-6): KAGVTQTPRYLIKTRGQQVTLSCSPISGHRSVSWYQQTPGQGLQFLFEYFSETQRNKGNFPGRFSGRQFSNSRSEMNVSTLELGDSALYLCASSLDSRLDGANVLTFGAGSRLTVL.

The chain has TRBV20-1 and TRBJ2-1, with TRBD1 matching over 8 bases. The CDR3 is 13 amino acids. The germline CDR1 and CDR2 sequences are DFQATT and SNEGSKA (reference sequence). V trimming: 6 bases; J trimming: 5 bases; junction bases outside the gene matches: 6. The CDR3 is CSARDRIDNEQFF. CDR3 nucleotide sequence: TGCAGTGCCAGGGACAGGATAGACAATGAGCAGTTCTTC.

The chain's CDR3 is CASLAATNEKLFF. CDR3 DNA sequence: TGTGCCAGCTTAGCTGCAACTAATGAAAAACTGTTTTTT. The chain uses TRBV6-1 and TRBJ1-4; D uncertain. The CDR3 is made up of 13 amino acids. V was shortened by 8 bases and J by 0 bases, with 7 bases between the two germline ends. Germline CDR1 and CDR2: MNHNS and SASEGT.

The V call is TRBV7-2, the J call TRBJ2-5, with 8 bases identical to TRBD1. The germline gives CDR1 SGHTA, CDR2 FQGNSA. CDR3 length: 15 residues. V was pared by 5 bases and J by 3 bases, with 8 bases of the junction left unmatched. CDR3 coding DNA: TGTGCCAGCAGCAGACGGACAGGGTGGGAAGAGACCCAGTACTTC. This codes for CASSRRTGWEETQYF.

In its sample, this clonotype was seen once. The genes are TRBV3-1 and TRBJ1-2, with D maybe TRBD1 (5 bases). V lost 1 base, J lost 2 bases, and 14 bases lay in between. The germline CDR1 and CDR2 sequences are LGHDT and YNNKEL (reference sequence). This CDR3 contains 16 residues. CDR3 protein: CASSQGRRGTNYGYTF. CDR3 DNA sequence: TGTGCCAGCAGCCAAGGAAGGAGGGGCACGAACTATGGCTACACCTTC.

This clonotype was recorded once. This chain joins TRBV4-3 and TRBJ1-2; no definite D call. CDR1 and CDR2 (germline): LGHNA, YSLEER. The V end lost 4 bases, the J end lost 2 bases, and 14 bases lay between the germline ends. CDR3 length equals 15 residues. CDR3 nucleotides: TGCGCCAGCAGCCGAGCATTAGACTCCAACTATGGCTACACCTTC. Protein: CASSRALDSNYGYTF.

This chain connects TRBV18 to TRBJ1-2; D unclear. Trimming stripped 6 bases from V and 2 bases from J, with 7 bases between. This CDR3 region has 12 residues. Germline V gene sequence: CDR1 KGHSH, CDR2 LQKENI. The CDR3 coding sequence is TGTGCCAGCTCTTGGAAGAACTATGGCTACACCTTC. Its translation is CASSWKNYGYTF.